Presented here are 23 T cell receptor beta chains from one specimen sequenced in a study of blood T cell repertoires in COVID-19. This table comes from immunoSEQ multiplex PCR, and its TCRdb copy is limited to in-frame clones, with some not included. The data hold tens of thousands of clones, with 75% to 90% observed a single time. Sequenced material: peripheral blood. The receptor set was obtained from a woman of 80 years or more with active or convalescent COVID-19.

The chain joins TRBV18 to TRBJ1-1; tentatively, D is TRBD1 (5 bases). Germline V CDR1 and CDR2: KGHSH, LQKENI. V lost 5 bases and J lost 2, with 9 bases in between. The CDR3 totals 13 residues. The CDR3, as DNA: TGTGCCAGCTCAGCGGGGGTCAACACTGAAGCTTTCTTT. Its protein is CASSAGVNTEAFF.

The chain uses TRBV6-5 and TRBJ1-1; possible D gene TRBD1, 5 bases. The CDR3 sequence is 15 residues long. The ends were cut back, 0 bases at V and 7 bases at J, with 15 bases in the middle. Looked up from germline, CDR1 is MNHEY and CDR2 is SVGAGI. The DNA for the CDR3 is TGTGCCAGCAGTTACTCGAGTTTTGGGGGAGGTGAAGCTTTCTTT. Its translation is CASSYSSFGGGEAFF.

The V gene is TRBV2, the J gene TRBJ1-1; 7 bases are a match to TRBD1. After removal of 5 bases from V and 4 bases from J, the junction contained 4 bases not matched to a gene. This CDR3 contains 13 residues. CDR1 and CDR2 from the germline V gene are SNHLY and FYNNEI. CDR3: CASSSNRGTEAFF. CDR3 in DNA: TGTGCCAGCAGTTCCAACAGGGGCACTGAAGCTTTCTTT. The entire variable domain, with the rest obtained from reference TRBV2 and TRBJ1-1, is as follows: EPEVTQTPSHQVTQMGQEVILRCVPISNHLYFYWYRQILGQKVEFLVSFYNNEISEKSEIFDDQFSVERPDGSNFTLKIRSTKLEDSAMYFCASSSNRGTEAFFGQGTRLTVV.

The chain carries TRBV24-1 and TRBJ2-7; D not resolved. CDR1 and CDR2 (germline): KGHDR, SFDVKD. The CDR3 extends over 14 amino acids. The ends were cut back, 0 bases at V and 3 bases at J, with 8 bases in the middle. The CDR3 bases are TGTGCCACCAGTGATTTGACAGTATTCTACGAGCAGTACTTC. Amino acids: CATSDLTVFYEQYF.

This clone turned up a few times. The gene calls are TRBV28 and TRBJ2-3, with 7 bases aligning to TRBD1. The CDR3 sequence is 15 residues long. V gave up 3 bases and J gave up 0 bases; unmatched junction bases: 3. Germline values: CDR1 MDHEN, CDR2 SYDVKM. This chain's CDR3 is CASSFLTGSTDTQYF. CDR3 nucleotide sequence: TGTGCCAGCAGTTTCCTGACAGGGAGCACAGATACGCAGTATTTT.

This rearrangement joins TRBV6-2 or TRBV6-3 to TRBJ2-7, with TRBD2 matching over 11 bases. Losses at the gene ends were 7 bases for V and 2 bases for J; bases not matched to a gene: 13. CDR3 length equals 17 residues. The germline CDR1 and CDR2 sequences are MNHEY and SVGEGT. CDR3 nucleotide sequence: TGTGCCAGCACCCCTGAGGTGACTAGCGGGACTACCTACGAGCAGTACTTC. Translation gives CASTPEVTSGTTYEQYF.

V gene TRBV4-2 combines with J gene TRBJ1-1, with D maybe TRBD1 (5 bases). In germline, CDR1 is LGHNA, CDR2 YNFKEQ. V shed 1 base and J shed 3 bases, with 18 bases lying between them. The CDR3 spans 17 residues. The CDR3 DNA reads TGTGCCAGCAGCCAAGGAAGTGGGGGGAACCCCTACACTGAAGCTTTCTTT. The encoded protein is CASSQGSGGNPYTEAFF.

V is TRBV4-1 and J is TRBJ1-1, with 7 positions matching TRBD1. This CDR3 comprises 14 residues. The germline gives CDR1 MGHRA, CDR2 YSYEKL. Trimming cost V 5 bases and J 3 bases; bases outside gene matches: 6. The CDR3 protein is CASSKKGQDTEAFF. CDR3 sequence (DNA): TGCGCCAGCAGCAAAAAAGGACAGGACACTGAAGCTTTCTTT.

V and J are TRBV19 and TRBJ2-3, with TRBD2 identical over 8 bases. Germline V gene sequence: CDR1 LNHDA, CDR2 SQIVND (reference sequence). The CDR3 runs 13 residues. The junction had 11 bases not matched to a gene; V was cut back by 8 bases and J by 10 bases. Here the CDR3 reads CASSGGGHLAQYF. CDR3 bases: TGTGCCAGTTCGGGCGGGGGGCACCTAGCGCAGTATTTT.

This clone appeared a few times. The gene calls are TRBV7-2 and TRBJ2-1, with a possible D match to TRBD1 (6 bases). V was shortened by 2 bases and J by 9 bases, with 14 bases between the two germline ends. The CDR3 has 14 residues. Germline V CDR1 and CDR2: SGHTA, FQGNSA. As DNA, the CDR3 is TGTGCCAGCAGCTTATGGGGACACGAGGGTGAGCAGTTCTTC. Translating gives CASSLWGHEGEQFF. The whole variable domain, remainder taken from reference TRBV7-2 and TRBJ2-1, is GAGVSQSPSNKVTEKGKDVELRCDPISGHTALYWYRQSLGQGLEFLIYFQGNSAPDKSGLPSDRFSAERTGGSVSTLTIQRTQQEDSAVYLCASSLWGHEGEQFFGPGTRLTVL.

J is TRBJ1-5 and V is TRBV7-2, with D uncertain. CDR3 size: 15 residues. V shed 1 base and J shed 2 bases, with 9 bases lying between them. CDR1 is SGHTA, CDR2 FQGNSA, per germline. CDR3 coding DNA: TGTGCCAGCAGCTTAGTGGCAGGTGGCAATCAGCCCCAGCATTTT. It yields the protein CASSLVAGGNQPQHF. The complete variable domain, with remaining parts taken from reference TRBV7-2 and TRBJ1-5, reads GAGVSQSPSNKVTEKGKDVELRCDPISGHTALYWYRQSLGQGLEFLIYFQGNSAPDKSGLPSDRFSAERTGGSVSTLTIQRTQQEDSAVYLCASSLVAGGNQPQHFGDGTRLSIL.

The chain joins TRBV29-1 to TRBJ1-4, with a tentative D call TRBD1 (5 bases). Germline values: CDR1 SQVTM, CDR2 ANQGSEA. CDR3 length: 13 residues. V gave up 6 bases and J gave up 8 bases, with 16 bases separating them. This chain's CDR3 is CSVTGGSYEKLFF. DNA for the CDR3: TGCAGCGTAACGGGGGGGAGCTACGAAAAACTGTTTTTT. The whole variable domain, filled in from reference TRBV29-1 and TRBJ1-4, reads SAVISQKPSRDICQRGTSLTIQCQVDSQVTMMFWYRQQPGQSLTLIATANQGSEATYESGFVIDKFPISRPNLTFSTLTVSNMSPEDSSIYLCSVTGGSYEKLFFGSGTQLSVL.

Here the CDR3 reads CAITPGENQPQHF. The CDR3 nucleotides are TGTGCCATCACCCCAGGGGAAAATCAGCCCCAGCATTTT. This rearrangement joins TRBV10-3 to TRBJ1-5; D perhaps matches TRBD1 (6 bases). V lost 7 bases and J 4 bases, leaving 11 bases between the germline ends. From germline, CDR1 is ENHRY and CDR2 SYGVKD. This CDR3 has 13 amino acids.

The CDR3 spells CASKGGTDSSEQFF. The CDR3, as DNA: TGTGCCAGTAAGGGCGGGACAGATTCTAGTGAGCAGTTCTTC. The J gene is TRBJ2-1, the V gene TRBV19; D is perhaps TRBD1 (7 bases). Germline-derived CDR1 and CDR2 are LNHDA and SQIVND (reference sequence). V dropped 7 bases and J dropped 9 bases, with 19 bases sitting between them. CDR3 length equals 14 residues.

This chain joins TRBV24-1 and TRBJ2-1; D is possibly TRBD1 (6 bases). Germline CDR1 KGHDR, CDR2 SFDVKD. CDR3 length equals 14 residues. V lost 11 bases, J lost 1 base, and 14 bases lay in between. DNA of the CDR3: TGTGCCATCTCGGGACACCTATCCTACAATGAGCAGTTCTTC. Translated: CAISGHLSYNEQFF.

The chain uses TRBV5-4 and TRBJ2-7; TRBD2 agrees at 9 bases. The germline V gene has CDR1 SGHNT and CDR2 YYREEE (reference sequence). J was trimmed by 6 bases and V by 3 bases; bases with no gene match: 16. The CDR3 sequence is 17 residues long. CDR3 sequence: CASSSGLLSGGPFEQYF. The CDR3 nucleotides are TGTGCCAGCAGCTCCGGACTCCTGAGCGGGGGGCCTTTCGAGCAGTACTTC.

The chain uses TRBV2 and TRBJ1-4; 9 bases are a match to TRBD1. CDR3 size: 14 residues. CDR1 SNHLY and CDR2 FYNNEI come from the germline V gene. V was pared by 7 bases and J by 3 bases, with 3 bases of the junction left unmatched. The chain's CDR3 is CASNRGRANEKLFF. CDR3 in DNA: TGTGCCAGCAACAGGGGGCGAGCTAATGAAAAACTGTTTTTT. Variable domain in full (rest from reference TRBV2 and TRBJ1-4): EPEVTQTPSHQVTQMGQEVILRCVPISNHLYFYWYRQILGQKVEFLVSFYNNEISEKSEIFDDQFSVERPDGSNFTLKIRSTKLEDSAMYFCASNRGRANEKLFFGSGTQLSVL.

This clone was found once. The genes are TRBV28 and TRBJ2-3, with 9 positions matching TRBD2. The CDR3 sequence is 14 residues long. Germline V lookup: CDR1 MDHEN, CDR2 SYDVKM. V dropped 5 bases and J dropped 0; count of bases not matched to a gene: 0. The CDR3 region is CASSLAGSTDTQYF. The CDR3 DNA sequence: TGTGCCAGCAGTCTAGCGGGAAGCACAGATACGCAGTATTTT.

The V and J genes are TRBV14 and TRBJ1-4; TRBD1 matches 7 bases. This CDR3 contains 15 residues. Trimming at V came to 4 bases and at J to 5 bases, leaving 7 bases not matched to a gene. Germline CDR1 is SGHDN and CDR2 is FVKESK. The CDR3 here is CASSPLGTVNEKLFF. In nucleotides, the CDR3 is TGTGCCAGCAGCCCCTTGGGGACAGTCAATGAAAAACTGTTTTTT.

The V call is TRBV5-4, the J call TRBJ2-7; 8 nucleotides agree with TRBD1. The CDR3 is made up of 15 amino acids. With 0 bases clipped from V and 3 bases from J, the junction kept 5 bases outside the gene matches. Germline assignment: CDR1 SGHNT and CDR2 YYREEE (reference sequence). CDR3 in amino acids: CASSLEAGGLYEQYF. The CDR3 bases are TGTGCCAGCAGCTTGGAAGCAGGGGGCCTCTACGAGCAGTACTTC.

The chain links TRBV3-1 (or the pseudogene TRBV3-2) to TRBJ2-5; TRBD2 matches at 9 bases. There are 14 residues in the CDR3. Germline-derived CDR1 and CDR2 are LGHDT and YNNKEL (reference sequence). J gave up 2 bases and V 4 bases, and 2 bases lay outside the gene matches. The CDR3 bases are TGTGCCAGCAGCCTGCGGGGGGGTCAAGAGACCCAGTACTTC. Its protein product is CASSLRGGQETQYF.

This sequence joins TRBV7-9 and TRBJ1-4; D is possibly TRBD1 (5 bases). The CDR3 contains 13 residues. Trimming removed 0 bases from V and 7 bases from J, with 6 bases in between. Germline assignment: CDR1 SEHNR and CDR2 FQNEAQ (reference sequence). The CDR3 sequence: CASSLARAEKLFF. In nucleotides, the CDR3 is TGTGCCAGCAGCTTAGCCAGGGCTGAAAAACTGTTTTTT. Full variable domain (remainder filled in from reference TRBV7-9 and TRBJ1-4): DTGVSQNPRHKITKRGQNVTFRCDPISEHNRLYWYRQTLGQGPEFLTYFQNEAQLEKSRLLSDRFSAERPKGSFSTLEIQRTEQGDSAMYLCASSLARAEKLFFGSGTQLSVL.

This rearrangement joins TRBV29-1 to TRBJ2-5, with 7 bases matching TRBD1. There are 11 residues in the CDR3. Trimming cost V 6 bases and J 2 bases; bases outside gene matches: 0. The germline V gene encodes CDR1 SQVTM and CDR2 ANQGSEA. This CDR3 is CSVGQQETQYF. Here the CDR3 DNA reads TGCAGCGTGGGACAGCAAGAGACCCAGTACTTC.